This T cell receptor beta chain was sequenced for a study of blood T cells in healthy people across ages. The second PCR ran about 6 to 11 cycles with a sample-barcoded 5' primer and J-beta primers. MiXCR, run by TCRdb on the 5' RACE reads, gives a single entry per CDR3 protein. The sample lists more than 600,000 distinct CDR3 sequences; approximately 25% were seen once. The CDR3 loop spans 15 amino acids. Germline CDR1 SEHNR, CDR2 FQNEAQ (reference sequence). These data are also associated with another study on T cells of mothers and their children.

The chain has TRBV7-9 and TRBJ2-5; 13 bases map to TRBD2. Matching the DNA end better, TRBJ2-7 makes the J call doubtful. This receptor was obtained from a boy between 10 and 17 years old in good health. The sequencing input was blood. As DNA, the CDR3 is TGTGCCAGCAGCTCGGAACTAGCGGGAGGGTACGAGCAGTACTTC. Protein product: CASSSELAGGYEQYF.